This paragraph covers one T cell receptor (beta chain) sequence. Its specificity is unknown. The CDR3 contains 17 residues. The V gene end was trimmed by 5 bases and the J gene end by 5 bases; junction bases not matched to a gene: 10. The germline V gene encodes CDR1 ENHRY and CDR2 SYGVKD. Sampled 1 year posttransplant, controls received myeloablative marrow transplants, methotrexate and a calcineurin inhibitor. The sample comes from a study of T cells after posttransplantation cyclophosphamide. Clones were read by immunoSEQ multiplex PCR, and TCRdb kept only the in-frame ones, dropping some. Of a few thousand clones in the sample, 73% were seen once. Regarding the study as a whole: After PTCy, TRB diversity resembled that of CNI/methotrexate controls. Later post-transplant blood repertoires were often dominated by donor CD8+ memory clones. Skin or GI-infiltrating T cells shared few TRB sequences with blood.

J is TRBJ2-1 and V is TRBV10-3; 12 bases agree with TRBD2. The sequenced sample was PBMCs, obtained 300 to 330 days after allogeneic stem cell transplant with calcineurin inhibitor and methotrexate. The sequence was collected from a female patient in her 50s who received an allogeneic stem cell transplant from an unrelated donor, was CMV-positive, and had acute and chronic GVHD. Part of the T cells may come from the graft donor. CDR3 nucleotide sequence: TGTGCCATCAGTCCTACGGGACTAGCGGGTAGAAACAATGAGCAGTTCTTC. As protein: CAISPTGLAGRNNEQFF.